The 9 T cell receptor beta chains below come from one sample, sequenced in a study of technical replicates of blood from a handful of donors listed by TCRdb under 2017. Libraries were made using the immunoSEQ multiplex PCR assay. Entries here come from immuneACCESS through TCRdb and include only in-frame sequences with V and J called. Some clones fail to appear in such tables; in the studies checked, an unresolved V gene covers under half of the shortfall, and the cause of the remainder is unknown. The sample records about 70,000 clones, nearly 98% of which are singletons. Over 0.2% of the sample is held by the ten biggest clonotypes. Sequencing was carried out using T cells isolated from PBMCs. The receptor source for this set is a human donor in good health.

The chain uses TRBV2 and TRBJ2-2; D unclear. The CDR3 covers 12 residues. Trimming took 6 bases from V and 6 from J, leaving 8 bases between them. Germline V gene sequence: CDR1 SNHLY, CDR2 FYNNEI. CDR3 amino acids: CASSPLSGELFF. The CDR3, as DNA: TGTGCCAGCAGCCCATTGTCCGGGGAGCTGTTTTTT.

The chain carries TRBV5-1 and TRBJ2-5, with D perhaps TRBD2 (5 bases). The length of the CDR3 is 15 residues. Trimming shortened V by 4 bases and J by 5 bases, and 18 bases separated the two germline ends. From germline, CDR1 is SGHRS and CDR2 YFSETQ. Written as DNA, the CDR3 is TGCGCCAGCAGCCGCCGGGGAGCGAACGGGGAGACCCAGTACTTC. This translates into CASSRRGANGETQYF.

J is TRBJ2-5 and V is TRBV5-1, with D possibly TRBD1 on 5 matching bases. The germline V gene encodes CDR1 SGHRS and CDR2 YFSETQ. V was pared by 4 bases and J by 5 bases, with 12 bases between. The CDR3 loop spans 13 amino acids. DNA of the CDR3: TGCGCCAGCAGCATTGACAGCCCGGAGACCCAGTACTTC. Translated, it gives CASSIDSPETQYF.

V usage is TRBV28 and J usage is TRBJ1-1; D ambiguous. This CDR3 has 13 residues. Germline V gives CDR1 MDHEN, CDR2 SYDVKM. The V and J ends lost 3 bases and 5 bases respectively, with 10 bases between them. The DNA for the CDR3 is TGTGCCAGCAGTTTCACGGGGAGGACTGAAGCTTTCTTT. Residues: CASSFTGRTEAFF.

The V and J genes are TRBV15 and TRBJ2-3; TRBD1 aligns across 9 bases. Germline CDR1 LNHNV, CDR2 YYDKDF (reference sequence). The CDR3 is made up of 14 amino acids. Losses at the gene ends were 7 bases for V and 6 bases for J; bases not matched to a gene: 8. The CDR3 region is CATKRDRVLDTQYF. CDR3 nucleotides: TGTGCCACCAAGCGGGACAGGGTGTTGGATACGCAGTATTTT.

This CDR3 reads CASSWTVGTEAFF. The DNA of the CDR3 is TGTGCCAGCAGCTGGACAGTAGGAACTGAAGCTTTCTTT. The chain employs TRBV13 and TRBJ1-1; D is possibly TRBD1 (6 bases). The CDR3 runs to 13 residues. V was pared by 4 bases and J by 5 bases, with 11 bases between. CDR1 is PRHDT, CDR2 FYEKMQ, per germline (reference sequence).

The gene calls are TRBV6-1 and TRBJ1-1; D is perhaps TRBD1 (5 bases). Germline V gene sequence: CDR1 MNHNS, CDR2 SASEGT. This CDR3 is 15 amino acids long. V lost 9 bases to trimming and J lost 2 bases, with 19 bases between them. CDR3 sequence (DNA): TGTGCCAGTCTAACAGGTATTATTTCAAACACTGAAGCTTTCTTT. This encodes CASLTGIISNTEAFF.

The CDR3 loop reads CASSEAWSSYNSPLHF. DNA of the CDR3: TGTGCCAGCAGTGAAGCGTGGAGCTCCTATAATTCACCCCTCCACTTT. The chain links TRBV2 to TRBJ1-6; D is unclear. CDR3 length: 16 amino acids. Germline V gene sequence: CDR1 SNHLY, CDR2 FYNNEI. Trimming pared 0 bases from V and 0 bases from J, leaving 6 bases between.

This rearrangement joins TRBV7-9 to TRBJ1-5, with D possibly TRBD1 on 6 matching bases. Per the germline V gene, CDR1 is SEHNR and CDR2 is FQNEAQ (reference sequence). V lost 4 bases to trimming and J lost 7 bases, with 11 bases between them. The CDR3 has 13 amino acids. The CDR3 coding sequence is TGTGCCAGCAGCTACGGACAGCACCAGCCCCAGCATTTT. Translated, it gives CASSYGQHQPQHF.